The rows below give T cell receptor beta chains drawn from one sample of a study of T cells after yellow fever vaccination. A single record per CDR3 protein comes from TCRdb applying MiXCR to the 5' RACE reads. The table has approximately 510,000 distinct CDR3 sequences, 21% seen once. The specimen comprised PBMCs, sampled about 20 days after the first yellow fever vaccination. These receptors all come from a man aged 18-30 years who received the YFV17D yellow fever vaccine. The CDR3 runs from the conserved cysteine through the conserved F or W. The order of the fields is D gene, clone size, V gene, J gene, CDR3 protein, CDR3 DNA. D genes are given only for firm matches. A row's size may be missing; if present it is once, few, many or a size class.

TRBD1	few	TRBV28	TRBJ1-1	CASRDRGLTEAFF	TGTGCCAGCAGGGACAGGGGGCTCACTGAAGCTTTCTTT
-	-	TRBV12-3/TRBV12-4	TRBJ1-1	CASSGGENTEAFF	TGTGCCAGCAGCGGGGGGGAGAACACTGAAGCTTTCTTT
-	many	TRBV5-6	TRBJ2-5	CASSLGGRGDPETQYF	TGTGCCAGCAGCTTGGGAGGGCGAGGCGATCCAGAGACCCAGTACTTC
-	-	TRBV6-5	TRBJ1-2	CASSYSIPVKTNYGYTF	TGTGCCAGCAGTTACTCGATTCCGGTGAAAACTAACTATGGCTACACCTTC
-	-	TRBV7-8	TRBJ1-2	CASSLVPAYGYTF	TGTGCCAGCAGCTTAGTTCCCGCTTATGGCTACACCTTC
-	-	TRBV5-1	TRBJ1-5	CASSPFSGGNQPQHF	TGCGCCAGCAGCCCCTTCTCGGGGGGCAATCAGCCCCAGCATTTT
TRBD1	-	TRBV20-1	TRBJ2-3	CSAPTDRGFDTQYF	TGCAGTGCTCCAACGGACAGGGGGTTCGATACGCAGTATTTT
TRBD1	-	TRBV7-8	TRBJ1-1	CASSFRTGEAFF	TGTGCCAGCAGCTTTAGGACAGGAGAAGCTTTCTTT
-	few	TRBV7-2	TRBJ2-2	CASSLEGSTGELFF	TGTGCCAGCAGCTTAGAAGGGAGCACCGGGGAGCTGTTTTTT
-	few	TRBV21-1	TRBJ1-4	CASSKAGEKLFF	TGTGCCAGCAGCAAAGCGGGTGAAAAACTGTTTTTT
-	-	TRBV2	TRBJ2-5	CASSVDLGIQETQYF	TGTGCCAGCAGTGTCGATTTAGGTATTCAAGAGACCCAGTACTTC
-	-	TRBV4-1	TRBJ2-1	CASSQEGYEQFF	TGCGCCAGCAGCCAAGAGGGCTACGAGCAGTTCTTC